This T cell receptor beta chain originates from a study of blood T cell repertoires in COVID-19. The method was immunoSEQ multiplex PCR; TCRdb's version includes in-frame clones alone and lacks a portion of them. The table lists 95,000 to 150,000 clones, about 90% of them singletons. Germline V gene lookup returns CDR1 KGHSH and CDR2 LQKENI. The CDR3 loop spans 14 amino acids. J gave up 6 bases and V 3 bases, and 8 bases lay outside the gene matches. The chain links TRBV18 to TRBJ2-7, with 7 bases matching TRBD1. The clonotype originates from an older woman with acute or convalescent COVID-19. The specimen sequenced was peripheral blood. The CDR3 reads CASSPRQGQVEQYF. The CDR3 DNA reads TGTGCCAGCTCACCGCGACAGGGTCAGGTCGAGCAGTACTTC.